This T cell receptor (beta chain) came from a study of T-cell reconstitution after alpha-beta-depleted transplantation in children. A library of TCRbeta sequences, prepared with unique molecular identifiers, was generated. TCRdb re-derived calls from the PCR reads in MiXCR, one entry per CDR3 protein. The sample lists around 600,000 distinct CDR3 sequences; 23% were seen once. A few counts support this clonotype. Germline assignment: CDR1 SQVTM and CDR2 ANQGSEA. The CDR3 totals 11 residues. Trimming removed 6 bases from V and 6 bases from J, with 10 bases in between. This clonotype was sampled from a boy younger than two who had a stem cell transplant for acute myeloid leukemia, so the T cells may come from the graft donor. The chain has TRBV29-1 and TRBJ2-3; D is uncertain. Sample: PBMCs, mostly from graft donor cells, taken 360 days after TCRalphabeta/CD19-depleted stem cell transplant. The CDR3 DNA reads TGCAGCGTCCTTGTGGGGGATACGCAGTATTTT. Its translation: CSVLVGDTQYF.